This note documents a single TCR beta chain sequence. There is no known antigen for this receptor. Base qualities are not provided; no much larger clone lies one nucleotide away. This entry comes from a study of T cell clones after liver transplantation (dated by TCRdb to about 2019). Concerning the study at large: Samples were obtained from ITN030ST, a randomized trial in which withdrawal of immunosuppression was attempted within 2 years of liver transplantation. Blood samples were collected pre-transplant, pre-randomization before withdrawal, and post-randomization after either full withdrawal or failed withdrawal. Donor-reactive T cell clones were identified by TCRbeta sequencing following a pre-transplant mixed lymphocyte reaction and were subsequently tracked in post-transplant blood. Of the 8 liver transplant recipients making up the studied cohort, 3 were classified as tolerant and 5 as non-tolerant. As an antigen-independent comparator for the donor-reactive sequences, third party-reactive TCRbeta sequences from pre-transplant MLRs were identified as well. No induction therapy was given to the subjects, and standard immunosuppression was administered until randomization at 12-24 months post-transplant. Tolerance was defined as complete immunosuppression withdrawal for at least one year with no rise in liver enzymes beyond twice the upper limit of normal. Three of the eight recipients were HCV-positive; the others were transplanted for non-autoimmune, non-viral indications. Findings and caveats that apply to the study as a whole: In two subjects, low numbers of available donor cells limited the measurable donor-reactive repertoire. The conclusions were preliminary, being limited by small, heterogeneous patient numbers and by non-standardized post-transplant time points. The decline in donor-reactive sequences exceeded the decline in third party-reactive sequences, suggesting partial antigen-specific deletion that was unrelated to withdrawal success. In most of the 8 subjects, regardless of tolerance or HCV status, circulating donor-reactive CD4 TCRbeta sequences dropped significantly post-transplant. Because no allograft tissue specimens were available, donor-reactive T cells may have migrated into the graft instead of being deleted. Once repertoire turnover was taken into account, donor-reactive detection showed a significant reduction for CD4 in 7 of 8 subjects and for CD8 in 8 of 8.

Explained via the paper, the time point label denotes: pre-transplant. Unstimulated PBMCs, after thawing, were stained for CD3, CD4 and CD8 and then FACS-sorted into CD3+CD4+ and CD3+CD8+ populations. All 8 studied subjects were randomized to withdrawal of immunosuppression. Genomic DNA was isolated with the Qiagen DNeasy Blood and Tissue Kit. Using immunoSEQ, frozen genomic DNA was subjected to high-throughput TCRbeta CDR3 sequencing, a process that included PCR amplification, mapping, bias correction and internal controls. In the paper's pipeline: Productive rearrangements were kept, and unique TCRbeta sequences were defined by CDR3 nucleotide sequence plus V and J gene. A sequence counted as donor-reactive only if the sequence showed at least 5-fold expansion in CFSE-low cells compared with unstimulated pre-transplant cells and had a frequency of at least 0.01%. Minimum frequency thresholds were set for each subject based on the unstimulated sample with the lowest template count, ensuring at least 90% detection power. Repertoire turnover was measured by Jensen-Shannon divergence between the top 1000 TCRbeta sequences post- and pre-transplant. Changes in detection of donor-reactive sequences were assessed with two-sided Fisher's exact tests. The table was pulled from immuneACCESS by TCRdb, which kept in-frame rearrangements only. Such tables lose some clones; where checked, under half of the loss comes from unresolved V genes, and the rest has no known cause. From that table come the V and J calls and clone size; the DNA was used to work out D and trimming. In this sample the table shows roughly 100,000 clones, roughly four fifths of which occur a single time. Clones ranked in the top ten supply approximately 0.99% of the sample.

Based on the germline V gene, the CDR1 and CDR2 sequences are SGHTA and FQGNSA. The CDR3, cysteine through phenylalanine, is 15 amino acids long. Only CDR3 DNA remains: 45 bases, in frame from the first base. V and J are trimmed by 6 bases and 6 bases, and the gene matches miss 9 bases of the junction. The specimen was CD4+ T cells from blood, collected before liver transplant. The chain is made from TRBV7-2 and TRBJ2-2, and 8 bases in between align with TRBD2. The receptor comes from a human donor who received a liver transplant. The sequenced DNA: TGTGCCAGCAGGGCGGGGGGCCCCATTGCCGGGGAGCTGTTTTTT. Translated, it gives CASRAGGPIAGELFF.